What follows is one T cell receptor beta chain and its context. No cognate antigen has been identified for it. Base quality data are lacking; no much larger clone is found one base away. The sample's time point, from its label and the paper: baseline before first vaccination. The sample's treatment or condition label is to be understood as: meningococcal conjugate vaccine given as trial control. Vaccinee samples were obtained from the UK trials COV001 and COV002, which included a single-blind randomized controlled phase 2/3 trial of AZD1222 (ChAdOx1 nCoV-19) in healthy adults. Trial participant PBMC samples were collected at day 0 and day 28 after the second dose for TCRbeta chain sequencing. The data belong to a study of T cell responses to AZD1222 COVID-19 vaccine (dated by TCRdb to the early 2020s). General notes on the study: A total of just over 230 trial participants underwent TCR sequencing, of whom about 200 had received two doses of AZD1222 and about 25 had received two doses of the MenACWY control vaccine. Trial participants were enrolled by age into 18-55, 56-69 and 70-plus year subgroups, with about 150, 28 and 57 TCR-sequenced participants respectively. Results the study describes overall, beyond this receptor: Reportedly, almost half of the unique spike-specific TCRs recognized epitopes lying outside the regions that are mutated in the B.1.351 and B.1.1.7 variants. Spike-specific TCR breadth and depth rose significantly after two AZD1222 doses compared with day 0 and with MenACWY recipients. The 56-69-year group was small, and its depth increase did not reach significance, likely because of low power. The vaccine-associated CD4 TCRs covered the entire spike protein, and the dominant responses fell in regions 160-218 and 743-854. Because no day 14 peak-response samples were available, the repertoires could be characterized only after the peak T cell response. Conclusions about previously exposed vaccinees were limited because only six AZD1222 recipients were SARS-CoV-2 seropositive at baseline. Participants were mostly white British, with more females than males. The authors suggested clonal diversity may have been underestimated.

The CDR3 regions of human TCRbeta chains were subjected to immunosequencing. In the original analysis: TCRs in the repertoires were compared against a reference library of SARS-CoV-2-specific TCRs that had been generated with the MIRA antigen-specificity platform. Breadth was defined as the fraction of unique TCRs that were SARS-CoV-2-associated. Depth was defined as the fraction of total T cells that were SARS-CoV-2-associated. Using the MIRA data, each spike-specific TCR was mapped to the spike region that the TCR reacts to and placed in a CD4 or CD8 class. Log10-transformed breadth and depth values were compared by one-way ANOVA with Sidak's multiple comparisons tests. TCRdb's version of the immuneACCESS table is confined to in-frame rearrangements and falls short of the full clone set. An unresolved V gene accounts for under half of the shortfall where checked; the remainder is of unknown origin. V and J calls and clone size are as listed in that table; D and trimming were resolved from the DNA. For this sample there are hundreds of thousands of clones; 93% appear just once. Jointly, the top ten make up 0.95% to 1.1% of the sample.

The clonotype was recovered from an adult in good health. This sample comprised peripheral blood, obtained on day 0 of MenACWY control vaccination.

The CDR3 corresponds to CASSSVLNYGYTF. Read as DNA, the sequence is TGTGCCAGCAGTTCCGTCCTGAACTATGGCTACACCTTC. Recombination linked TRBV6-5 to TRBJ1-2, with the D segment identity uncertain. Deletion took 4 bases off V and 2 bases off J, with a span of 8 bases between the germline ends. Looking up the germline V gene yields CDR1 MNHEY and CDR2 SVGAGI. CDR3 length: 13 amino acids, cysteine to phenylalanine. The entry retains the CDR3 DNA only, 39 bases that are in frame from base 1.